This section outlines one T cell receptor beta chain sequence together with its context. What antigen it recognizes has not been identified. No much larger clonotype is one base removed from it; base qualities were not supplied. From its cysteine to its phenylalanine, the CDR3 spans 16 amino acids. Only CDR3 DNA remains: 48 bases, in frame from the first base. The germline V gene (reference sequence) specifies MNHNY as CDR1 and SVGAGI as CDR2. After removal of 2 bases from V and 0 bases from J, the junction retains 4 bases not matched to a gene. TCRbeta CDR3 regions were amplified from genomic DNA using the immunoSEQ Assay, a bias-controlled multiplex PCR. As for the original processing: Nucleated cell counts per sample were estimated from amplification of reference gene primers within the assay. To quantify the absolute abundance of each unique TCRbeta CDR3 rearrangement, sequence reads were collapsed and filtered. Productive Simpson clonality was computed per sample as the square root of Simpson's diversity index over productive rearrangements. Here the immuneACCESS table is served through TCRdb, limited to in-frame sequences with V and J called. Missing clones are a known gap in these copies; in checked studies unresolved V genes cover under half, and the rest lacks a known reason. That table supplies the V and J calls and clone size; D and trimming were determined from the DNA. The table for this sample lists 310,000 or so clones; more than 75% of them were counted only once. Over 1% of the sample rests with the top ten.

Collaborating institutions collected whole blood in K2EDTA tubes following their own protocols. Collaborator samples were shipped for TCRbeta analysis as frozen whole blood, isolated PBMCs, or DNA extracted from either sample type. The data were obtained in a study of blood T cell repertoires in COVID-19 (dated by TCRdb to the early 2020s). Regarding the research as a whole: Samples covering the acute and convalescent phases of COVID-19 were provided by collaborators in the United States, Italy and Spain. The prospective study material was composed of cDNA or gDNA derived from T cells, B-cell-depleted T cells, or PBMCs. Deeply sampled blood TCRbeta repertoires from subjects exposed to, actively infected with, or recovered from COVID-19 were included in the dataset. A freely available public database, intended as a resource for researchers studying the immune response to SARS-CoV-2, is where the repertoires were released. Samples came from the ongoing ImmuneRACE study (first 160 participants) plus 1,254 subjects from 6 global collaborators. A de-identified subject ID, COVID-19 status, age in years and sex were almost always included in the sample metadata. Where HLA class I and class II types were available, the types were taken from metadata supplied by the sample provider, not from assay-based typing.

The investigation overall reported the following: The quantity of clinical and demographic metadata differed by source and by participant and was supplied without curation.

This receptor was obtained from a man in his 70s with acute or convalescent COVID-19. The sample consisted of peripheral blood. The chain was built from TRBV6-6 and TRBJ2-4; TRBD1 aligns with 7 central bases. The DNA reads as follows: TGTGCCAGCAGTTACGGGGGACAGCTAGCCAAAAACATTCAGTACTTC. It encodes CASSYGGQLAKNIQYF.